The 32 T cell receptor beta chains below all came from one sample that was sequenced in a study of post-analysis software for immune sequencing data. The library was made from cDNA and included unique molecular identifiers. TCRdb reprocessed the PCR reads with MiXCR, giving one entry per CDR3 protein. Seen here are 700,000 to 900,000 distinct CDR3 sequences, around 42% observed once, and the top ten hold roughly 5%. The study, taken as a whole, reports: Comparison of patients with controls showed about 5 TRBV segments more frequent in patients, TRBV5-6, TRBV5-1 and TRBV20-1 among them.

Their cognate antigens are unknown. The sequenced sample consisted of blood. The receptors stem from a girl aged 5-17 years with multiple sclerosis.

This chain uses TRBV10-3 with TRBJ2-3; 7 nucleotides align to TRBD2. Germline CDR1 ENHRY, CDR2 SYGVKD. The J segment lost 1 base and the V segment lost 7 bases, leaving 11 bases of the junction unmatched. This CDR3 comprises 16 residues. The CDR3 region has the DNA TGTGCCATCACCCCCTGGGTGGGAGGGCGCACAGATACGCAGTATTTT. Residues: CAITPWVGGRTDTQYF.

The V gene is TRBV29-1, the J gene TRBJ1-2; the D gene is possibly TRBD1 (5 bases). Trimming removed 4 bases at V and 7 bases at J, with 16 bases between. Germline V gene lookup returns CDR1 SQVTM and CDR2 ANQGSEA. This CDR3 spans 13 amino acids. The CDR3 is CSVVFPTAPGYTF. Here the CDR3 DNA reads TGCAGCGTTGTCTTCCCGACAGCTCCTGGCTACACCTTC.

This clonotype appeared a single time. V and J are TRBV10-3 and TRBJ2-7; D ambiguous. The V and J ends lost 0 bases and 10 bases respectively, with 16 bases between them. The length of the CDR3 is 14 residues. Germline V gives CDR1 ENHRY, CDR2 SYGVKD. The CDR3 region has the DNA TGTGCCATCAGTGAGTCTGCCGCCAAAAACGTTCAGTACTTC. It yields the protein CAISESAAKNVQYF.

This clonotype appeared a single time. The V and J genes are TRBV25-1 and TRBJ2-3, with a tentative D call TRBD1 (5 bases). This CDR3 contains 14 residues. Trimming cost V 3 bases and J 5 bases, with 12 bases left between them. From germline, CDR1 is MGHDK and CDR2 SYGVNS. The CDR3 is CASSDGRVRDTQYF. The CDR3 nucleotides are TGTGCCAGCAGTGATGGCAGGGTGAGAGATACGCAGTATTTT.

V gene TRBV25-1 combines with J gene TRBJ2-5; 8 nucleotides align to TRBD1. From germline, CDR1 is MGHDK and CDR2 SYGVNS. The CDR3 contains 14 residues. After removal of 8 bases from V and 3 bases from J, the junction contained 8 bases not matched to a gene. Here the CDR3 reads CASGIQGGEETQYF. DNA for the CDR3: TGTGCCAGCGGAATACAGGGGGGAGAAGAGACCCAGTACTTC.

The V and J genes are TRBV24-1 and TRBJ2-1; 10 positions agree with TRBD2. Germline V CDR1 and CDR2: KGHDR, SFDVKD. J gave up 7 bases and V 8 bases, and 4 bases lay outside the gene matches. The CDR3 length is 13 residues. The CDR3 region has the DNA TGTGCCACCAATCTAGCGGGAGAGAATGAGCAGTTCTTC. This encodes CATNLAGENEQFF.

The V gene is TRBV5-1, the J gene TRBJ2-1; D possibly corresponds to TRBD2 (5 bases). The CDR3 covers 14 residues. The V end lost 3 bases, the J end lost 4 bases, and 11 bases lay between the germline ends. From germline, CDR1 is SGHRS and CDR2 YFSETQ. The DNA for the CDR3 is TGCGCCAGCAGCTGGGTTGGAGGATACAATGAGCAGTTCTTC. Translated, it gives CASSWVGGYNEQFF. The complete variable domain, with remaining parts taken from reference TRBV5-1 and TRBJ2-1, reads KAGVTQTPRYLIKTRGQQVTLSCSPISGHRSVSWYQQTPGQGLQFLFEYFSETQRNKGNFPGRFSGRQFSNSRSEMNVSTLELGDSALYLCASSWVGGYNEQFFGPGTRLTVL.

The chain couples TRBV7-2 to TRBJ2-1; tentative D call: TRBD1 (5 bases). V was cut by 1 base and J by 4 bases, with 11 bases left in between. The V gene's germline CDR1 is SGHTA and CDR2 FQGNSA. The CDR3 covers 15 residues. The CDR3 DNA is TGTGCCAGCAGCTTAGTGGACACCACGTACAATGAGCAGTTCTTC. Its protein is CASSLVDTTYNEQFF.

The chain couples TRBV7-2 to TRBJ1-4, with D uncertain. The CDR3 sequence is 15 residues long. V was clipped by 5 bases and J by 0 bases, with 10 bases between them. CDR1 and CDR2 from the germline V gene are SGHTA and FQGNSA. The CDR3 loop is CASSLQRATNEKLFF. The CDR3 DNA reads TGTGCCAGCAGCCTACAGCGGGCAACTAATGAAAAACTGTTTTTT.

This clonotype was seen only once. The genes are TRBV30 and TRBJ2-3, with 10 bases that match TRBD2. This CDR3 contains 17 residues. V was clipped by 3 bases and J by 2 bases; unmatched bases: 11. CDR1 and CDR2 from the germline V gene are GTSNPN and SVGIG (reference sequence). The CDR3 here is CAWSRDRTSGYTDTQYF. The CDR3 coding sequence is TGTGCCTGGAGCCGAGATCGGACTAGCGGATACACAGATACGCAGTATTTT.

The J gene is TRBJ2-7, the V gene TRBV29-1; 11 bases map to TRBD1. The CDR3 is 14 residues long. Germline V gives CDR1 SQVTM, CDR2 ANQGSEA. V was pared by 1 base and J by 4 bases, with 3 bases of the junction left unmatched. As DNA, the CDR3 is TGCAGCGTTGAAGGTTGGGACAGGGGGTACGAGCAGTACTTC. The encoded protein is CSVEGWDRGYEQYF.

Here the CDR3 DNA reads TGCAGCGTTGAAGATCGGAATAGCACAGATACGCAGTATTTT. Residues: CSVEDRNSTDTQYF. The V and J genes are TRBV29-1 and TRBJ2-3; D not resolved. Trimming cost V 0 bases and J 0 bases, with 7 bases left between them. This CDR3 is built from 14 residues. Germline CDR1 is SQVTM and CDR2 is ANQGSEA.

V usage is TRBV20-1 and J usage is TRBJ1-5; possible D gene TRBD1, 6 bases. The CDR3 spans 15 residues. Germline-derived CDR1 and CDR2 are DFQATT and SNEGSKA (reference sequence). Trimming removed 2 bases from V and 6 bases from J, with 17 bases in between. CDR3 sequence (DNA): TGCAGTGCTAGACTCGCGTCGACAGGATCTCAGCCCCAGCATTTT. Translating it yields CSARLASTGSQPQHF.

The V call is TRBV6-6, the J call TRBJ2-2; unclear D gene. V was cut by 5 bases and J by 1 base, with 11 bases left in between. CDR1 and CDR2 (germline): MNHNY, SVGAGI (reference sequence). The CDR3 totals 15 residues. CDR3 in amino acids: CASSPDGRNTGELFF. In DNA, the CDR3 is TGTGCCAGCAGTCCGGACGGACGGAACACCGGGGAGCTGTTTTTT.

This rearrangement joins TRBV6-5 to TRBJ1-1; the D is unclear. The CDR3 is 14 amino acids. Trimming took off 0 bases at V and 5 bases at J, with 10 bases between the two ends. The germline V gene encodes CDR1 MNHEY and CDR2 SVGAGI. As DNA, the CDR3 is TGTGCCAGCAGTTACTCGATTGCGGGGACTGAAGCTTTCTTT. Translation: CASSYSIAGTEAFF.

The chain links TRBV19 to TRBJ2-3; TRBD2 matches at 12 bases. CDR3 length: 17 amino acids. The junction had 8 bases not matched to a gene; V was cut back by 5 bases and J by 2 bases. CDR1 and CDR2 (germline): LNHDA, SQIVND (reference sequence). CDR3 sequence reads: CASSSPLAGGLTDTQYF. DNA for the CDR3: TGTGCCAGTAGTTCCCCCCTAGCGGGAGGGCTCACAGATACGCAGTATTTT.

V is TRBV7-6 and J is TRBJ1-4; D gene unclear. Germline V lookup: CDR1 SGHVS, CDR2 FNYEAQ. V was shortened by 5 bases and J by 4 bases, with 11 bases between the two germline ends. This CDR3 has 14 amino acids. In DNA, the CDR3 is TGTGCCAGCAGCCCCGAGGGCCGTAATGAAAAACTGTTTTTT. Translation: CASSPEGRNEKLFF.

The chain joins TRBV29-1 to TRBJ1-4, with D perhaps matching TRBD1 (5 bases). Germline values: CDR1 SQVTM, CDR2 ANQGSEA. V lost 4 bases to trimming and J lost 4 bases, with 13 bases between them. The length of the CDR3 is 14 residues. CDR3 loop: CSVVVLGVNEKLFF. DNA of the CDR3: TGCAGCGTTGTTGTGTTGGGGGTTAATGAAAAACTGTTTTTT.

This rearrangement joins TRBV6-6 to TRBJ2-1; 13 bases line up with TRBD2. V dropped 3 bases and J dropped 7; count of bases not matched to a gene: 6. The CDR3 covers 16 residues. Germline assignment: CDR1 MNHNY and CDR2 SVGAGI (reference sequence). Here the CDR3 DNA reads TGTGCCAGCAGTTATTCCGGGACTAGCGGGAAAAATGAGCAGTTCTTC. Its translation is CASSYSGTSGKNEQFF.

Written as DNA, the CDR3 is TGTGCCAGCAGTCAACGGACAGGGGGTGGCAATCAGCCCCAGCATTTT. Translating it yields CASSQRTGGGNQPQHF. This chain uses TRBV6-1 with TRBJ1-5; TRBD1 matches at 10 bases. This CDR3 comprises 16 residues. Germline loops: CDR1 MNHNS, CDR2 SASEGT. The J segment lost 2 bases and the V segment lost 5 bases, leaving 6 bases of the junction unmatched.

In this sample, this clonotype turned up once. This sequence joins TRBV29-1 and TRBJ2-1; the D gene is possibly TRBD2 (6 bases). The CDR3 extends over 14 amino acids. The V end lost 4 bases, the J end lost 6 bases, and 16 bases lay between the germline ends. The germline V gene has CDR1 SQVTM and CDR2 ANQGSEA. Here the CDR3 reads CSVVSIAAFNEQFF. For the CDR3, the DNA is TGCAGCGTTGTCTCGATAGCGGCCTTCAATGAGCAGTTCTTC.

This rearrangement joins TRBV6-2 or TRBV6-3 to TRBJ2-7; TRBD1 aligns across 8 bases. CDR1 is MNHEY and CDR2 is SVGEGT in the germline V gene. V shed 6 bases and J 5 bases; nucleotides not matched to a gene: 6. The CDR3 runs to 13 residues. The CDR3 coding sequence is TGTGCCAGCAGGGACAGGGTTGAGGACGAGCAGTACTTC. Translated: CASRDRVEDEQYF.

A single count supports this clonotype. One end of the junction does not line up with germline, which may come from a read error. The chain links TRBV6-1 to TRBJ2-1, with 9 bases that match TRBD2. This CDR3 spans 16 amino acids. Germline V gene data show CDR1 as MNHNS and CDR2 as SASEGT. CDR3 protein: CASSELGGRAYDEQFF. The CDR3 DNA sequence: TGTGCCAGCAGTGAACTAGGCGGGAGGGCCTACGATGAGCAGTTCTTC.

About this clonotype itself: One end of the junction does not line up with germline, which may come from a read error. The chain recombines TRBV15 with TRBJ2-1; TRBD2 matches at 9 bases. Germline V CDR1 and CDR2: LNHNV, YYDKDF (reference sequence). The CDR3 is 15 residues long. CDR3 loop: CATNRGPGLANEQFF. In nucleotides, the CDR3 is TGTGCCACCAACAGAGGTCCGGGACTAGCTAATGAGCAGTTCTTC.

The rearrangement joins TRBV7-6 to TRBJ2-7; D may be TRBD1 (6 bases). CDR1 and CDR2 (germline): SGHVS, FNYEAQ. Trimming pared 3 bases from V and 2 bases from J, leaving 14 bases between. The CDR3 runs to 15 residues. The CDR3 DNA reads TGTGCCAGCAGCTTGGGGGCCCAGGCCACCTACGAGCAGTACTTC. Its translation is CASSLGAQATYEQYF. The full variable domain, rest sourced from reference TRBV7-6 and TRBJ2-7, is GAGVSQSPRYKVTKRGQDVALRCDPISGHVSLYWYRQALGQGPEFLTYFNYEAQQDKSGLPNDRFSAERPEGSISTLTIQRTEQRDSAMYRCASSLGAQATYEQYFGPGTRLTVT.

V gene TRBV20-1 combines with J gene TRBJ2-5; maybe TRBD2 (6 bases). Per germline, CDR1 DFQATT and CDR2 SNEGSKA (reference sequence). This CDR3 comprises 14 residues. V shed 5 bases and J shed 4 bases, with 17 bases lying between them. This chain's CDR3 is CSALSGTPTETQYF. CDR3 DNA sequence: TGCAGTGCTCTGTCTGGGACTCCGACAGAGACCCAGTACTTC.

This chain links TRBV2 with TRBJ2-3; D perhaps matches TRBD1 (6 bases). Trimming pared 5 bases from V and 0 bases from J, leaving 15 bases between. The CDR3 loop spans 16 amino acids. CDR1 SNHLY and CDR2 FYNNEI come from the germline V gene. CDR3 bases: TGTGCCAGCAGTACAACAGGGTTCCCTAGCACAGATACGCAGTATTTT. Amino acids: CASSTTGFPSTDTQYF. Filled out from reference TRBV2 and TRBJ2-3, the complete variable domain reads EPEVTQTPSHQVTQMGQEVILRCVPISNHLYFYWYRQILGQKVEFLVSFYNNEISEKSEIFDDQFSVERPDGSNFTLKIRSTKLEDSAMYFCASSTTGFPSTDTQYFGPGTRLTVL.

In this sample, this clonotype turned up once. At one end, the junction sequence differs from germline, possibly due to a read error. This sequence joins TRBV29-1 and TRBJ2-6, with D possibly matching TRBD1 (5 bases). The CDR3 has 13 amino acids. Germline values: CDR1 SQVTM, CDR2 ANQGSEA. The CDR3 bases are TGCAGCGCCGACTTCTCTGGGGCCAACGTCCGGACTTTC. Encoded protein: CSADFSGANVRTF.

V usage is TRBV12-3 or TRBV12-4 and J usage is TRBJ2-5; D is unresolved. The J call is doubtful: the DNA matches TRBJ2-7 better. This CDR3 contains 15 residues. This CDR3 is CASSLAQSGPTEQYF. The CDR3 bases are TGTGCCAGCAGTTTAGCACAATCCGGACCCACCGAGCAGTACTTC.

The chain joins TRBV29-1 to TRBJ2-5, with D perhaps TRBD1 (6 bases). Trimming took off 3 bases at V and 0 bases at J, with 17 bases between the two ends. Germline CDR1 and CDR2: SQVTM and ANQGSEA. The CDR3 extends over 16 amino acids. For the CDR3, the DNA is TGCAGCGTTGAGACCCAGGGGAGTTCGTACCAAGAGACCCAGTACTTC. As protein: CSVETQGSSYQETQYF.

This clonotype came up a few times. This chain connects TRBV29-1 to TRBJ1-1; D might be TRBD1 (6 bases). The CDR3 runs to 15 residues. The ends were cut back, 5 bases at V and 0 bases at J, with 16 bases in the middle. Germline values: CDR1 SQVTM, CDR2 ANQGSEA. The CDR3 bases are TGCAGCGTTACGGCGGAGGGGGATATGAACACTGAAGCTTTCTTT. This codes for CSVTAEGDMNTEAFF.

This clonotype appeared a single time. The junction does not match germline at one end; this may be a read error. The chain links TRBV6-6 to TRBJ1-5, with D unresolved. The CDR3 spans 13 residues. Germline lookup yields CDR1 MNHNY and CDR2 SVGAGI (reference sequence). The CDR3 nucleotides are TGCGCCAGCGGCGACATCCTCAATCAGCCCCAGCATTTT. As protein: CASGDILNQPQHF.